This entry concerns a single T cell receptor (beta chain). TCRdb re-called the RT-PCR reads through MiXCR, storing one row per CDR3 protein. This table has roughly 140,000 distinct CDR3 sequences, over 30% appearing once. The entry originates in a study of patients and donors after allogeneic stem cell transplantation. The CDR3 has 16 residues. V lost 5 bases to trimming and J lost 1 base; unmatched junction nucleotides: 9. The chain carries TRBV12-3 or TRBV12-4 and TRBJ2-3; 7 bases fit TRBD2. The TCR sequence derives from a human donor who was either an allogeneic HSCT recipient or a stem cell or donor lymphocyte infusion donor (not recorded which). It is not recorded whose cells these are; they may come from a transplant donor. The sample comprised blood, either unsorted or a sorted T cell fraction (not recorded which). The CDR3 loop reads CASSPYGAGGTDTQYF. The CDR3 DNA follows: TGTGCCAGCAGTCCATACGGGGCGGGGGGCACAGATACGCAGTATTTT.